The T cell receptor beta chain described here comes from a study of early T cells in non-severe SARS-CoV-2 infection. Looking at the study overall: The sequenced material was bulk RNA from unsorted whole blood, and its chains were unpaired.

Findings and limits, study-wide: Private and CD4 specificities were missed by VDJdb matching, which favored anti-spike CD8 responses.

Comment on this clonotype: Its antigen is still unknown.

The germline gives CDR1 DFQATT, CDR2 SNEGSKA (reference sequence). This CDR3 has 13 amino acids. V lost 3 bases and J lost 6, with 12 bases in between. Unique molecular identifiers were added to individual cDNA molecules. TCRdb reprocessed the 5' RACE reads with MiXCR, giving one entry per CDR3 protein. The sample has about 76,000 distinct CDR3 sequences; about 11% are singletons. The clonotype was recovered from an adult who was a healthcare worker with PCR-confirmed SARS-CoV-2 infection or an uninfected control (not recorded which). The material sequenced was whole blood. The chain employs TRBV20-1 and TRBJ1-3; no clear D. As DNA, the CDR3 is TGCAGTGCTAGGTCGGATCGGGTAAACACCATATATTTT. Its protein is CSARSDRVNTIYF.